The present entry profiles one T cell receptor (beta chain) with its context. The data belong to a study of shared clonotypes between healthy human individuals. Study background: The study drew on two women and three men aged 18 to 49 as donors.

Produced via immunoSEQ multiplex PCR; TCRdb's table is partial and in-frame only. The sample shows some 2.4 million clones, approximately 94% of them seen only once. The CDR3 sequence is 15 residues long. Trimming took off 8 bases at V and 4 bases at J, with 19 bases between the two ends. Germline CDR1 is MNHNS and CDR2 is SASEGT. The sequenced material came from naive CD4+ T cells from PBMCs. Subset specified: CD45RA+ positively selected. The TCR sequence derives from a man between 18 and 35 years old in good health. Some clones in this sample may be carry-over from other donors' samples. The chain uses TRBV6-1 and TRBJ2-3; TRBD2 is a possible D gene (5 bases). The CDR3 DNA follows: TGTGCCAGCCGACTAACTAGATTGGGGTCAGATACGCAGTATTTT. Amino acids: CASRLTRLGSDTQYF.